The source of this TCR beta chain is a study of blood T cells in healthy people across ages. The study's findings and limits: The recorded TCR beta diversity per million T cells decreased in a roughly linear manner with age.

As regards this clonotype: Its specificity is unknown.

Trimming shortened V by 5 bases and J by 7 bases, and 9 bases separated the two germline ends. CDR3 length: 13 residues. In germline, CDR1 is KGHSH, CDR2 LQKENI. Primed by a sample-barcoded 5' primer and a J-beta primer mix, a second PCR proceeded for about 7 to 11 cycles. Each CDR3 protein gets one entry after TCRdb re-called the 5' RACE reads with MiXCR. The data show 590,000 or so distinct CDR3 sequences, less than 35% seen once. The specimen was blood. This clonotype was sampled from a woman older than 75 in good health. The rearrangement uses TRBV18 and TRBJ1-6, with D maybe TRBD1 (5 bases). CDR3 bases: TGTGCCAGCTCAGAACGGGACAATTCACCCCTCCACTTT. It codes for CASSERDNSPLHF.